A selection of T cell receptor beta chains follows, all from one sample in a study of Tregs in tolerant kidney transplant recipients. Only in-frame clones appear in the TCRdb table, and some are missing; sequencing was by immunoSEQ multiplex PCR. The sample lists 95,000 or so clones; 90% to 95% were seen once. Sample: CD4+ T cells from blood (PBMCs), taken 12 months after the transplant. The source of these receptors is a human patient who received a combined kidney and bone marrow transplant. Some T cells may be the graft donor's. Each CDR3 is given without its conserved first and last residue. Clone size is shown for a subset of rows, as once, few, many or a class of expanded clone.

clone size	V gene	J gene	CDR3 protein
NA	TRBV28	TRBJ1-2	ASSLPSGVFNSHT
NA	TRBV28	TRBJ1-6	ASRQPIMPLH
NA	TRBV11-2	TRBJ1-1	ASSSGHFNTEAF
NA	TRBV19	TRBJ1-5	ASSVQGRDQPQH
NA	TRBV15	TRBJ2-2	ATSRDWGTNTGELF
NA	TRBV9	TRBJ2-1	ASSVRLFSNEQF
NA	TRBV5-1	TRBJ1-4	ASSLAYDNNEKLF
NA	TRBV7-9	TRBJ2-7	ASSLTRSEQY
NA	TRBV10-3	TRBJ1-2	AISVNFRGQYYGYT
NA	TRBV5-1	TRBJ2-3	ASSTRLAGITDTQY
NA	TRBV12-5	TRBJ1-6	ASGSSGTGPCNIH
NA	TRBV2	TRBJ1-2	ASRRDSHTPYGYT
NA	TRBV7-9	TRBJ2-1	ASSLSLWQGSDNEQF
NA	TRBV6-4	TRBJ1-5	ASSDPPQGFQPQH
NA	TRBV19	TRBJ1-2	ASSPQGVSYGYT
NA	TRBV7-2	TRBJ2-2	ASSFRTSGGGNTGELF
few	TRBV21-1	TRBJ2-2	ASSPPQSGTGELF
NA	TRBV11-2	TRBJ1-6	ASSVWATGGSSPLH
NA	TRBV18	TRBJ2-2	ASSPVKEGELF
NA	TRBV18	TRBJ2-5	ASSQIAGGQETQY
once	TRBV30	TRBJ2-2	AWSVNLAGDTGELF
NA	TRBV9	TRBJ2-3	ASSVAPDYTDTQY
NA	TRBV19	TRBJ1-5	ASRSATQPQH
NA	TRBV7-9	TRBJ2-2	ASSLVVNTGELF
NA	TRBV4-1	TRBJ2-3	ASSQVTGGPGDTQY
NA	TRBV15	TRBJ1-2	ATSRDYPTGGAGYT
NA	TRBV29-1	TRBJ2-1	SGGHNEQF
NA	TRBV2	TRBJ2-7	ASRERGASYEQY